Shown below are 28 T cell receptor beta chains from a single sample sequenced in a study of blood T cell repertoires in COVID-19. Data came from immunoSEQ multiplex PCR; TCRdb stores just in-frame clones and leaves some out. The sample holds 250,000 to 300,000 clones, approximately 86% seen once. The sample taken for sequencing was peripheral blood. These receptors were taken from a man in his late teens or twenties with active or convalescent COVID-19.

CDR3 residues: CATVYRGPWNSPLHF. The CDR3 DNA reads TGTGCCACGGTTTACAGGGGGCCATGGAATTCACCCCTCCACTTT. This rearrangement joins TRBV6-7 to TRBJ1-6, with 9 bases fitting TRBD1. TRBV6-7 has ORF status, its function being uncertain. CDR3 length equals 15 residues. Trimming removed 10 bases from V and 7 bases from J; junction bases left unmatched: 11.

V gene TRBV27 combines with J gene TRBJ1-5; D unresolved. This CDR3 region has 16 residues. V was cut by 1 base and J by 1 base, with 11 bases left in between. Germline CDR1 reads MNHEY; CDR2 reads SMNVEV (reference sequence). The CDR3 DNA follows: TGTGCCAGCAGTTTATACGCCGGGGTCAGCAATCAGCCCCAGCATTTT. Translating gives CASSLYAGVSNQPQHF.

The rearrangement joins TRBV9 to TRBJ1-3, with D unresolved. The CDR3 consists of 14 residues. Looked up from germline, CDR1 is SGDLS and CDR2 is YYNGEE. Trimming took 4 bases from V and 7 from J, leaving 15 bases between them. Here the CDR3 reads CASSPLGVRNTIYF. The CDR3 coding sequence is TGTGCCAGCAGCCCGCTCGGGGTTCGTAACACCATATATTTT. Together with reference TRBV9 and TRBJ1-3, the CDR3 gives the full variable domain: DSGVTQTPKHLITATGQRVTLRCSPRSGDLSVYWYQQSLDQGLQFLIQYYNGEERAKGNILERFSAQQFPDLHSELNLSSLELGDSALYFCASSPLGVRNTIYFGEGSWLTVV.

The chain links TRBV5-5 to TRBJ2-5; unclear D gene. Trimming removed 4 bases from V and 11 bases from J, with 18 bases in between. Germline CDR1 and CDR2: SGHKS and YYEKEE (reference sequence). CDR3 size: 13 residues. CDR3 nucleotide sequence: TGTGCCAGCAGCCGAGCGTTCGAAACGGATCAGTACTTC. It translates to CASSRAFETDQYF.

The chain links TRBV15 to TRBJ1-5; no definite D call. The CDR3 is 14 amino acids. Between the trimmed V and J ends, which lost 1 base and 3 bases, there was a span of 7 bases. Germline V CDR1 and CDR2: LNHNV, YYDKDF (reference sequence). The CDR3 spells CATSRGEYNQPQHF. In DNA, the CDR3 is TGTGCCACCAGCAGAGGAGAGTACAATCAGCCCCAGCATTTT. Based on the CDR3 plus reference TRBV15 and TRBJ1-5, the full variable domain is DAMVIQNPRYQVTQFGKPVTLSCSQTLNHNVMYWYQQKSSQAPKLLFHYYDKDFNNEADTPDNFQSRRPNTSFCFLDIRSPGLGDTAMYLCATSRGEYNQPQHFGDGTRLSIL.

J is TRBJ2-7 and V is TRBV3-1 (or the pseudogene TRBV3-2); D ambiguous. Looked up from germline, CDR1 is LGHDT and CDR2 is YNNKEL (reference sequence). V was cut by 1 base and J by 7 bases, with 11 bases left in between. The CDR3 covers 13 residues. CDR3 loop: CASSQVVVGEQYF. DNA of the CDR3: TGTGCCAGCAGCCAAGTGGTAGTCGGTGAGCAGTACTTC.

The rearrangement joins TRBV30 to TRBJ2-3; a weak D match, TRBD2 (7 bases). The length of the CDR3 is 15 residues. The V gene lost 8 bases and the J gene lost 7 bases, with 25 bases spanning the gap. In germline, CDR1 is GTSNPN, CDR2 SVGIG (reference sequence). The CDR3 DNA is TGTGCCGAGTCTCCCAAGGCGGGGGCCCCAAATACGCAGTATTTT. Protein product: CAESPKAGAPNTQYF.

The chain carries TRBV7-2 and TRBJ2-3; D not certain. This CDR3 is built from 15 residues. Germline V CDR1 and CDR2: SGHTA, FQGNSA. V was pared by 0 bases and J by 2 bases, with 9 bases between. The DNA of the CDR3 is TGTGCCAGCAGCTTAGCATGGGCCTACACAGATACGCAGTATTTT. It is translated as CASSLAWAYTDTQYF.

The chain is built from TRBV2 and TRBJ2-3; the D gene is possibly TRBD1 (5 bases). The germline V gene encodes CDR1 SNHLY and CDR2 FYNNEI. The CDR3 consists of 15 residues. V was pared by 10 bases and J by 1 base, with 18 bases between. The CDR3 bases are TGTGCCACCCGGTTCCAGGGATTCGGCACAGATACGCAGTATTTT. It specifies CATRFQGFGTDTQYF. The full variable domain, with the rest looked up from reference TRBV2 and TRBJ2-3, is EPEVTQTPSHQVTQMGQEVILRCVPISNHLYFYWYRQILGQKVEFLVSFYNNEISEKSEIFDDQFSVERPDGSNFTLKIRSTKLEDSAMYFCATRFQGFGTDTQYFGPGTRLTVL.

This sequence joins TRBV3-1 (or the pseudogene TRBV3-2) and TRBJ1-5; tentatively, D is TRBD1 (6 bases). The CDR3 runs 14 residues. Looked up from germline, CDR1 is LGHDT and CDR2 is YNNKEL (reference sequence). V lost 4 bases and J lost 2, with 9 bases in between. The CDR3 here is CASSPDRGNQPQHF. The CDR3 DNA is TGTGCCAGCAGCCCGGACAGAGGCAATCAGCCCCAGCATTTT.

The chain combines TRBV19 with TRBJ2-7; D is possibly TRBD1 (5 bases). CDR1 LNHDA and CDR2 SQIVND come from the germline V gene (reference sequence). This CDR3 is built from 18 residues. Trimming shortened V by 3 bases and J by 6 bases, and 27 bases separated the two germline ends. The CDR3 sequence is CASSISRYYGAGIGEQYF. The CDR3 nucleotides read TGTGCCAGTAGTATTTCTAGGTATTATGGGGCAGGGATCGGCGAGCAGTACTTC.

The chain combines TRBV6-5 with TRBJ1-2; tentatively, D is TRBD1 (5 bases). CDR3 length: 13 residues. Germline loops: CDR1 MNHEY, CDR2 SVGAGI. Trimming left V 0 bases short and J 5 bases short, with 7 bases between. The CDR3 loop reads CASSYSQGYGYTF. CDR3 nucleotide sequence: TGTGCCAGCAGTTACTCTCAGGGATATGGCTACACCTTC.

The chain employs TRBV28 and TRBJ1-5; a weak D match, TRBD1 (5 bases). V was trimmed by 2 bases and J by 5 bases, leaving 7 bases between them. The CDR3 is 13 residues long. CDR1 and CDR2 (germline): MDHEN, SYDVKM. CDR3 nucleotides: TGTGCCAGCAGTTTAGTCAGGGATCAGCCCCAGCATTTT. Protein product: CASSLVRDQPQHF.

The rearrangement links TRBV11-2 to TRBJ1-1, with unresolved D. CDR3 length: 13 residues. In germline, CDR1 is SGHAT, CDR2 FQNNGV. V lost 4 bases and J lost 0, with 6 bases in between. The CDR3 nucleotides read TGTGCCAGCAGCTCGCAGGTGAACACTGAAGCTTTCTTT. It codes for CASSSQVNTEAFF.

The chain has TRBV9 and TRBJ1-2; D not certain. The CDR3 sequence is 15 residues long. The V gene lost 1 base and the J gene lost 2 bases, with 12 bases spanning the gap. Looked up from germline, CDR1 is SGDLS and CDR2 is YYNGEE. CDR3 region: CASSVSHRPNYGYTF. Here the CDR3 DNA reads TGTGCCAGCAGCGTATCCCACAGACCGAACTATGGCTACACCTTC.

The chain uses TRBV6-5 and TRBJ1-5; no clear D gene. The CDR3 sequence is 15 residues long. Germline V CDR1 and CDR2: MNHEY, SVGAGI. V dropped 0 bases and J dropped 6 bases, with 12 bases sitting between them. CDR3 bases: TGTGCCAGCAGTTACTCGTCGCAGGCCGTTCAGCCCCAGCATTTT. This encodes CASSYSSQAVQPQHF.

CDR3 nucleotide sequence: TGTGCCAGCAGCCAAGAGGTAGCTAGCGGGGGAAGTGAGCAGTTCTTC. It codes for CASSQEVASGGSEQFF. The rearrangement uses TRBV3-1 (or the pseudogene TRBV3-2) and TRBJ2-1; 10 nucleotides align to TRBD2. The CDR3 is 16 amino acids. V dropped 0 bases and J dropped 9; count of bases not matched to a gene: 8. Per the germline V gene, CDR1 is LGHDT and CDR2 is YNNKEL (reference sequence).

This chain's CDR3 is CASSPRRGGGNTIYF. In nucleotides, the CDR3 is TGTGCCAGCAGCCCCCGCAGGGGTGGTGGAAACACCATATATTTT. The V gene is TRBV7-9, the J gene TRBJ1-3; possible D gene TRBD1, 6 bases. The CDR3 sequence is 15 residues long. CDR1 and CDR2 from the germline V gene are SEHNR and FQNEAQ (reference sequence). Trimming removed 5 bases at V and 3 bases at J, with 14 bases between.

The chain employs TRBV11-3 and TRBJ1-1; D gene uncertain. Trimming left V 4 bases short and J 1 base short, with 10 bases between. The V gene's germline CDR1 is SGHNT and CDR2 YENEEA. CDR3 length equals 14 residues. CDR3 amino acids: CASSSQPGNTEAFF. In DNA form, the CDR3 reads TGTGCCAGCAGCTCCCAGCCGGGGAACACTGAAGCTTTCTTT.

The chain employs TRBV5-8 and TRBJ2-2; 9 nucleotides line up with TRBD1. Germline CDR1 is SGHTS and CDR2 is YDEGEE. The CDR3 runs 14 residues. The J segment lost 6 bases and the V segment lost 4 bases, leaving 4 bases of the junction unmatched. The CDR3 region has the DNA TGTGCCAGCAGCCCCGGGACAGGGCCCGGGGAGCTGTTTTTT. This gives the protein CASSPGTGPGELFF.

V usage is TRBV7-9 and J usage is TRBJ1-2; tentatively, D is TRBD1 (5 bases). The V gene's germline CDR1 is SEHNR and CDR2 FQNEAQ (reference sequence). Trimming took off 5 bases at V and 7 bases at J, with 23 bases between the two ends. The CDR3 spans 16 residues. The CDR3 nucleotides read TGTGCCAGCAGCCCATCTCCGGGGGTGTGGTCTTTTGGCTACACCTTC. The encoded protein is CASSPSPGVWSFGYTF.

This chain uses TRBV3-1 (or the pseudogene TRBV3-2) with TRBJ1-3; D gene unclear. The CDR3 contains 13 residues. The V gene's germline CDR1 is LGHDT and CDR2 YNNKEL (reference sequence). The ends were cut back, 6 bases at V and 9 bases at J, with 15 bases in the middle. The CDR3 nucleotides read TGTGCCAGCAGTTCCGGGTCCGTCGGCACCATATATTTT. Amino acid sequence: CASSSGSVGTIYF.

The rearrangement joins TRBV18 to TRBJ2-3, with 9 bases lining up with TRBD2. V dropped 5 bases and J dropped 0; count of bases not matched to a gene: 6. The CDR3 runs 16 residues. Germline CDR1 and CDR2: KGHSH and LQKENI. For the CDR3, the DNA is TGTGCCAGCTCAGTCCGTAGCGGGAGTAGCACAGATACGCAGTATTTT. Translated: CASSVRSGSSTDTQYF.

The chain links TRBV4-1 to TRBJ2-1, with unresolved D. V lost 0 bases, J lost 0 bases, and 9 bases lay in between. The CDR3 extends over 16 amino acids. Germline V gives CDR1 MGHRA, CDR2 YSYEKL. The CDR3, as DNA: TGCGCCAGCAGCCAAGAATCGAGGAGCTCCTACAATGAGCAGTTCTTC. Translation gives CASSQESRSSYNEQFF.

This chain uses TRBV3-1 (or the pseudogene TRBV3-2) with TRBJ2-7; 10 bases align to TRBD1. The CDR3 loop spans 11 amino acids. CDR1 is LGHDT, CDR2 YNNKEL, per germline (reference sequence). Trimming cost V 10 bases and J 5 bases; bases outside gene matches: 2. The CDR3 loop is CATGTGDEQYF. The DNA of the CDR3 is TGTGCCACCGGGACAGGGGACGAGCAGTACTTC.

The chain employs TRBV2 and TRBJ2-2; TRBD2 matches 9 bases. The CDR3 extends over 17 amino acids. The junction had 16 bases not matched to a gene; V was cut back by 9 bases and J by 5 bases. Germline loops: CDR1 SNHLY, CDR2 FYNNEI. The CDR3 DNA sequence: TGTGCCAGTCGTTCTAGCGGGACCTCCCGGGTAACCGGGGAGCTGTTTTTT. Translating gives CASRSSGTSRVTGELFF.

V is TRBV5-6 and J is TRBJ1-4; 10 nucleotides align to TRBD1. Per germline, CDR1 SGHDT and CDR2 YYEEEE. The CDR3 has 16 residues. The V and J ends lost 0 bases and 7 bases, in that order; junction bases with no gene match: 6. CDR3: CASSLADRGIGEKLFF. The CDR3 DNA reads TGTGCCAGCAGCTTGGCGGACAGGGGGATCGGTGAAAAACTGTTTTTT.

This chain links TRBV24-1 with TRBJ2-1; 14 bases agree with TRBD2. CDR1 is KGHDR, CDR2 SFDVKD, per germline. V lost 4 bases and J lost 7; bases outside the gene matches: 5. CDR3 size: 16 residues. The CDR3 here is CATSDPGLAGGNEQFF. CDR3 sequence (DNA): TGTGCCACCAGTGACCCCGGACTAGCGGGAGGTAATGAGCAGTTCTTC.